This passage covers 21 T cell receptor beta chains from one sample sequenced in a study of T cell responses to AZD1222 COVID-19 vaccine (dated by TCRdb to the early 2020s). The sample's time point, from its label and the paper: baseline before first vaccination. Library preparation employed the immunoSEQ multiplex PCR assay. In its TCRdb copy, this immuneACCESS table keeps in-frame sequences only and misses some clones. Where compared with another copy, unresolved V genes explain less than half of these, and the others have no known cause. This sample has more than 100,000 clones in its table, and 87% of those were observed once. The biggest ten clones account for 1.3% to 1.5% of the sample. Here the sequenced sample was peripheral blood, taken on day 0 of AZD1222 vaccination. These receptors were collected from an adult in good health.

This clone has only one observation. The V gene is TRBV27, the J gene TRBJ1-1; a possible D gene is TRBD1 (6 bases). The CDR3 is 16 residues long. Trimming cost V 6 bases and J 2 bases, with 19 bases left between them. Germline V gene data show CDR1 as MNHEY and CDR2 as SMNVEV (reference sequence). The CDR3, as DNA: TGTGCCAGCAGCCGATACCCACAGGGCCCAAACACTGAAGCTTTCTTT. Protein: CASSRYPQGPNTEAFF.

This chain links TRBV6-1 with TRBJ2-7; 10 bases align to TRBD1. V shed 1 base, J shed 3 bases, and the junction held 0 bases outside the gene matches. Germline values: CDR1 MNHNS, CDR2 SASEGT. This CDR3 has 14 amino acids. The CDR3 DNA is TGTGCCAGCAGTGAAGGGACAGGGGGCTACGAGCAGTACTTC. This encodes CASSEGTGGYEQYF.

The chain uses TRBV7-3 and TRBJ2-3; 8 bases are a match to TRBD2. This CDR3 region has 14 residues. From germline, CDR1 is SGHTA and CDR2 FQGTGA. V dropped 5 bases and J dropped 1; count of bases not matched to a gene: 2. The DNA of the CDR3 is TGTGCCAGCAGCCCCGGGGGGGGCACAGATACGCAGTATTTT. This gives the protein CASSPGGGTDTQYF.

This clone was seen only once. The chain couples TRBV28 to TRBJ2-3, with 9 bases matching TRBD1. After removal of 8 bases from V and 5 bases from J, the junction contained 5 bases not matched to a gene. Germline V gene data show CDR1 as MDHEN and CDR2 as SYDVKM. The CDR3 covers 13 residues. The CDR3 DNA follows: TGTGCCAGCGCGGGACAGGGTTTAGATACGCAGTATTTT. Encoded protein: CASAGQGLDTQYF. Full variable domain (rest looked up from reference TRBV28 and TRBJ2-3): DVKVTQSSRYLVKRTGEKVFLECVQDMDHENMFWYRQDPGLGLRLIYFSYDVKMKEKGDIPEGYSVSREKKERFSLILESASTNQTSMYLCASAGQGLDTQYFGPGTRLTVL.

The rearrangement uses TRBV10-3 and TRBJ1-5; tentatively, D is TRBD1 (6 bases). CDR3 length: 13 amino acids. V lost 10 bases to trimming and J lost 7 bases, with 17 bases between them. Germline-derived CDR1 and CDR2 are ENHRY and SYGVKD. The CDR3 nucleotides read TGTGCCACCACAGGGAGCAGCGGCCAGCCCCAGCATTTT. This translates into CATTGSSGQPQHF.

J is TRBJ2-5 and V is TRBV7-2; 11 bases fit TRBD2. CDR3 length: 16 amino acids. J lost 2 bases, V lost 1 base, and 3 bases had no gene match. Germline V lookup: CDR1 SGHTA, CDR2 FQGNSA. CDR3 sequence (DNA): TGTGCCAGCAGCTTAGGGGCTAGCGGGGGGCAAGAGACCCAGTACTTC. This encodes CASSLGASGGQETQYF. Full variable domain (remainder filled in from reference TRBV7-2 and TRBJ2-5): GAGVSQSPSNKVTEKGKDVELRCDPISGHTALYWYRQSLGQGLEFLIYFQGNSAPDKSGLPSDRFSAERTGGSVSTLTIQRTQQEDSAVYLCASSLGASGGQETQYFGPGTRLLVL.

This clone was seen once. The chain has TRBV18 and TRBJ1-6; no clear D gene. CDR1 is KGHSH, CDR2 LQKENI, per germline. This CDR3 spans 15 amino acids. V was cut by 3 bases and J by 7 bases, with 13 bases left in between. The CDR3, as DNA: TGTGCCAGCTCACCGGAGGGTCCCGCGAATTCACCCCTCCACTTT. Translation gives CASSPEGPANSPLHF. Complete variable domain (other parts from reference TRBV18 and TRBJ1-6): NAGVMQNPRHLVRRRGQEARLRCSPMKGHSHVYWYRQLPEEGLKFMVYLQKENIIDESGMPKERFSAEFPKEGPSILRIQQVVRGDSAAYFCASSPEGPANSPLHFGNGTRLTVT.

V and J are TRBV3-1 (or the pseudogene TRBV3-2) and TRBJ2-2; D is ambiguous. V dropped 7 bases and J dropped 0 bases, with 12 bases sitting between them. From germline, CDR1 is LGHDT and CDR2 YNNKEL (reference sequence). The CDR3 sequence is 15 residues long. In nucleotides, the CDR3 is TGTGCCAGCAACTCCCGGGCCTCGAACACCGGGGAGCTGTTTTTT. Encoded protein: CASNSRASNTGELFF.

This chain joins TRBV27 and TRBJ2-7, with TRBD2 as a possible D gene (5 bases). With 4 bases removed from V and 7 bases from J, the gap between germline ends came to 17 bases. This CDR3 spans 14 amino acids. Germline lookup yields CDR1 MNHEY and CDR2 SMNVEV (reference sequence). The CDR3: CASSSKEFGREQYF. In DNA form, the CDR3 reads TGTGCCAGCAGTTCTAAAGAATTTGGGAGAGAGCAGTACTTC.

The J gene is TRBJ1-3, the V gene TRBV7-8; D ambiguous. From germline, CDR1 is SGHVS and CDR2 FQNEAQ. Trimming stripped 4 bases from V and 0 bases from J, with 13 bases between. This CDR3 is built from 16 residues. The CDR3 spells CASSSFRISSGNTIYF. The CDR3 bases are TGTGCCAGCAGCTCCTTTAGGATTAGCTCTGGAAACACCATATATTTT.

A few counts support this clone. This chain uses TRBV19 with TRBJ2-2, with 7 positions matching TRBD2. The trim removed 5 bases at V and 1 base at J, leaving 7 bases unmatched. CDR1 is LNHDA, CDR2 SQIVND, per germline (reference sequence). The CDR3 length is 16 residues. The CDR3: CASSVRLAGNTGELFF. The CDR3 DNA sequence: TGTGCCAGTAGTGTAAGACTAGCTGGGAACACCGGGGAGCTGTTTTTT.

The rearrangement links TRBV7-2 to TRBJ2-5; 12 positions match TRBD2. Germline CDR1 and CDR2: SGHTA and FQGNSA. The CDR3 loop spans 15 amino acids. The J segment lost 3 bases and the V segment lost 5 bases, leaving 4 bases of the junction unmatched. The CDR3 DNA sequence: TGTGCCAGCAGCAGTTGGACTAGCGGGAAAGAGACCCAGTACTTC. Translating gives CASSSWTSGKETQYF.

The chain joins TRBV3-1 (or the pseudogene TRBV3-2) to TRBJ1-5, with D tentatively TRBD1 (5 bases). This CDR3 has 14 residues. CDR1 and CDR2 (germline): LGHDT, YNNKEL (reference sequence). V gave up 3 bases and J gave up 3 bases, with 9 bases separating them. CDR3 region: CASSQTGLNQPQHF. CDR3 nucleotides: TGTGCCAGCAGCCAGACGGGACTCAATCAGCCCCAGCATTTT.

The chain has TRBV27 and TRBJ2-4; D remains unclear. With 1 base removed from V and 0 bases from J, the gap between germline ends came to 16 bases. This CDR3 contains 18 residues. Germline V gene sequence: CDR1 MNHEY, CDR2 SMNVEV (reference sequence). The CDR3 spells CASSLFPPGHLAKNIQYF. The CDR3 DNA reads TGTGCCAGCAGTTTATTCCCTCCCGGCCACTTAGCCAAAAACATTCAGTACTTC.

The chain carries TRBV28 and TRBJ1-5, with a tentative D call TRBD1 (6 bases). Trimming shortened V by 6 bases and J by 7 bases, and 19 bases separated the two germline ends. In germline, CDR1 is MDHEN, CDR2 SYDVKM. The CDR3 runs to 15 residues. In nucleotides, the CDR3 is TGTGCCAGCAGACCGGGACACACCGTTAACCAGCCCCAGCATTTT. This codes for CASRPGHTVNQPQHF.

The CDR3: CASSALTVRNSPLHF. CDR3 coding DNA: TGTGCCAGCAGTGCACTTACGGTGCGTAATTCACCCCTCCACTTT. The chain carries TRBV2 and TRBJ1-6; D is undetermined. The CDR3 has 15 amino acids. Germline lookup yields CDR1 SNHLY and CDR2 FYNNEI. V shed 4 bases and J shed 6 bases, with 13 bases lying between them. The variable domain in full, with the rest retrieved from reference TRBV2 and TRBJ1-6, is EPEVTQTPSHQVTQMGQEVILRCVPISNHLYFYWYRQILGQKVEFLVSFYNNEISEKSEIFDDQFSVERPDGSNFTLKIRSTKLEDSAMYFCASSALTVRNSPLHFGNGTRLTVT.

The V gene is TRBV27, the J gene TRBJ2-7; 7 positions match TRBD1. The length of the CDR3 is 14 residues. Trimming took 7 bases from V and 3 from J; bases not matched to a gene: 9. From germline, CDR1 is MNHEY and CDR2 SMNVEV (reference sequence). CDR3 sequence: CASTSRDRLYEQYF. The CDR3 region has the DNA TGTGCCAGCACCTCCCGGGACAGACTCTACGAGCAGTACTTC.

The chain couples TRBV5-1 to TRBJ2-7; 8 nucleotides line up with TRBD1. CDR1 SGHRS and CDR2 YFSETQ come from the germline V gene. CDR3 size: 16 residues. V shed 0 bases, J shed 1 base, and the junction held 6 bases outside the gene matches. The DNA for the CDR3 is TGCGCCAGCAGCTTGGTATATGGGACAGGATCCTACGAGCAGTACTTC. It translates to CASSLVYGTGSYEQYF.

The DNA of the CDR3 is TGTGCCAGCAGTTGCTCCCGGGACAGGGTTTATTCACCCCTCCACTTT. Protein: CASSCSRDRVYSPLHF. The rearrangement uses TRBV6-2 or TRBV6-3 and TRBJ1-6; TRBD1 matches 9 bases. This CDR3 contains 16 residues. CDR1 is MNHEY, CDR2 SVGEGT, per germline. The J segment lost 8 bases and the V segment lost 4 bases, leaving 9 bases of the junction unmatched.

This clone has just one count. The CDR3 loop is CATSSGETLNSPLHF. CDR3 nucleotides: TGTGCCACCTCATCAGGGGAAACCCTTAATTCACCCCTCCACTTT. The chain is built from TRBV24-1 and TRBJ1-6, with D possibly being TRBD1 (6 bases). CDR3 length: 15 amino acids. V was trimmed by 9 bases and J by 6 bases, leaving 17 bases between them. The germline V gene has CDR1 KGHDR and CDR2 SFDVKD.

The V and J genes are TRBV19 and TRBJ1-1; D is ambiguous. Germline V gene data show CDR1 as LNHDA and CDR2 as SQIVND (reference sequence). The V and J ends lost 5 bases and 0 bases respectively, with 13 bases between them. This CDR3 is 15 amino acids long. The CDR3 protein is CASSSYSQLNTEAFF. The CDR3 DNA reads as TGTGCCAGTAGTTCCTACAGCCAACTGAACACTGAAGCTTTCTTT.